This T cell receptor (beta chain) appears in the sequencing data of a study of T-cell reconstitution after alpha-beta-depleted transplantation in children (dated by TCRdb to about 2016). About the full investigation: Using TCR repertoire profiling, the study quantitatively followed how T-cell immune reconstitution unfolded in children after TCRalphabeta/CD19-depleted allogeneic hematopoietic cell transplantation. On the study overall, not on this receptor specifically: Apparently early alphabetaT-cell count recovery about two months after transplant reportedly relied on only several hundred rapidly expanded clones derived from non-depleted graft cells. Over the following months the frequencies of hyperexpanded clones went down, and after one year T-cell counts and TCRbeta diversity were mostly credited to newly produced T cells. In some patients, the high TCRbeta diversity seen at day 60 was put down to recipient T cells and intrathymic progenitors that had survived conditioning.

Taken from cysteine to phenylalanine, the CDR3 has 15 residues. Just the 45-base CDR3 DNA is kept, in frame starting at base 1. For CDR1 and CDR2, the germline V gene lists MNHEY and SVGEGT. V trim: 6 bases; J trim: 5 bases; unmatched bases: 9. The sample's treatment or condition, from its label and the paper: allogeneic hematopoietic cell transplantation with graft depleted of TCRalphabeta T cells and CD19 B cells. TCRalphabeta/CD19-depleted allogeneic hematopoietic cell grafts were given to the transplant recipients, all of whom were children. The library relied on PCR. Sequencing instrument: Illumina HiSeq 2500. TCR libraries were prepared with molecular barcoding, using unique molecular identifiers to normalize TCRbeta repertoire quantification. TCRdb itself trimmed the public reads at Q25 with fastp, ran MiXCR and retained productive beta chains. Each record represents a unique CDR3 protein, reported with the most common genes and DNA among its rows. In all, the sample holds 700,000 to 850,000 distinct CDR3 sequences, and roughly 16% of those were seen once. Roughly 4.8% of the sample is taken by the ten largest.

About this clonotype itself: Its antigen remains undetermined. One base away there is no much larger clone; base qualities are not given.

This material consisted of PBMCs, mostly from graft donor cells, taken 360 days after TCRalphabeta/CD19-depleted stem cell transplant. This TCR derives from a male patient aged 10 to 17 who had a stem cell transplant for acute lymphoblastic leukemia, so the T cells may come from the graft donor. The rearrangement joined TRBV6-2 or TRBV6-3 to TRBJ2-5; 10 central bases correspond to TRBD2. CDR3 reads: CASRPSGRGGETQYF. The DNA sequence is given as TGTGCCAGCAGACCTAGCGGGAGAGGGGGGGAGACCCAGTACTTC.